This TCR beta chain originates from a study of lymphopenia after photon versus proton radiotherapy. Some clones are missing from TCRdb's copy, which holds only in-frame ones; the method was immunoSEQ multiplex PCR. The profile shows around 55,000 clones, approximately 84% of them singletons. The V end lost 5 bases, the J end lost 2 bases, and 13 bases lay between the germline ends. The germline V gene encodes CDR1 SGDLS and CDR2 YYNGEE. This CDR3 has 15 residues. This sequence joins TRBV9 and TRBJ2-2; no clear D. This receptor was identified in a man in his 60s with pancreatic cancer. Sequencing used peripheral blood, obtained from a patient treated with proton-based radiotherapy. This CDR3 reads CASSRTIQNTGELFF. In DNA, the CDR3 is TGTGCCAGCAGTCGGACCATCCAAAACACCGGGGAGCTGTTTTTT.